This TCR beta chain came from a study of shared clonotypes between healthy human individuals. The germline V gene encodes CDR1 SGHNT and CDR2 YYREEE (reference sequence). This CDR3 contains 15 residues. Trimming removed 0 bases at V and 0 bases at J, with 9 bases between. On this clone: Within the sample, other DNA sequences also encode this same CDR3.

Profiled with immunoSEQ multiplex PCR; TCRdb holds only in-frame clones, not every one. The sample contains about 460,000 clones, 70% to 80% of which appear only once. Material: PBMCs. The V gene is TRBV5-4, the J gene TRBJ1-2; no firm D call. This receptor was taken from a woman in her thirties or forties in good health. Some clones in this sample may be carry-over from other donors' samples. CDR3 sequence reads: CASSLDPGANYGYTF. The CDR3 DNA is TGTGCCAGCAGCTTGGACCCAGGAGCTAACTATGGCTACACCTTC.